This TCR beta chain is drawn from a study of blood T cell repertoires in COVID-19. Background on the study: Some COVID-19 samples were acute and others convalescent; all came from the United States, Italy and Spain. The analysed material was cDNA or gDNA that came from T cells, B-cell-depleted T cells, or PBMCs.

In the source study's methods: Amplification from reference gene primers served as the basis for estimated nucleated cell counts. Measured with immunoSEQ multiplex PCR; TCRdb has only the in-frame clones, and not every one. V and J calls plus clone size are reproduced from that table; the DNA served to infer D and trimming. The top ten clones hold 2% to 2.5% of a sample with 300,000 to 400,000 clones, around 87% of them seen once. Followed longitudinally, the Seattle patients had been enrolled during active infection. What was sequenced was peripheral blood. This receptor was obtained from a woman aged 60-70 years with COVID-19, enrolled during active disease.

CDR3 nucleotide sequence: TGTGCCAGCCGATTGAGAACGAACACTGAAGCTTTCTTT. Translated: CASRLRTNTEAFF. This chain joins TRBV6-5 and TRBJ1-1; D unclear. The CDR3 is 13 amino acids. Germline lookup yields CDR1 MNHEY and CDR2 SVGAGI. The V gene lost 8 bases and the J gene lost 1 base, with 11 bases spanning the gap.